The 21 T cell receptor beta chains in this list originate from one sample, sequenced in a study of identical twins. TCRdb re-derived calls from the 5' RACE reads in MiXCR, one entry per CDR3 protein. Of 600,000 to 800,000 distinct CDR3 sequences listed, over 20% were seen once; the top ten hold over 4%. A further study also used this sample, focusing on T cells expressing NK-cell markers.

The source material was PBMCs. Every receptor here comes from a woman in her late teens or twenties in good health.

The rearrangement uses TRBV12-3 or TRBV12-4 and TRBJ2-2, with D perhaps TRBD1 (6 bases). The CDR3 length is 15 residues. Deletions cut 6 bases from V and 5 bases from J, with 16 bases between. This CDR3 reads CASSPTGMGTGELFF. The CDR3 nucleotides are TGTGCCAGCAGCCCCACAGGGATGGGGACCGGGGAGCTGTTTTTT.

In its sample, this clonotype was seen a few times. The V call is TRBV20-1, the J call TRBJ1-5; 8 positions agree with TRBD1. The germline V gene encodes CDR1 DFQATT and CDR2 SNEGSKA (reference sequence). Losses at the gene ends were 6 bases for V and 4 bases for J; bases not matched to a gene: 11. The CDR3 has 15 amino acids. CDR3: CSARGTGVLNQPQHF. CDR3 sequence (DNA): TGCAGTGCGCGAGGGACAGGAGTCCTTAATCAGCCCCAGCATTTT.

The CDR3 bases are TGTGCCAGCAGCCTCTCTCCAGAATCCTACAATGAGCAGTTCTTC. Translated, it gives CASSLSPESYNEQFF. This chain links TRBV7-9 with TRBJ2-1; D not resolved. CDR3 length: 15 amino acids. Trimming took 5 bases from V and 1 from J, leaving 12 bases between them. Germline CDR1 and CDR2: SEHNR and FQNEAQ (reference sequence).

This rearrangement joins TRBV12-5 to TRBJ2-7; D is perhaps TRBD2 (6 bases). V gave up 5 bases and J gave up 4 bases, with 15 bases separating them. In germline, CDR1 is LGHNT, CDR2 FRNRAP. CDR3 length: 14 residues. In DNA, the CDR3 is TGTGCTAGTGGTGCCGGGACGGGAGTATACGAGCAGTACTTC. This codes for CASGAGTGVYEQYF. Looking up the rest from reference TRBV12-5 and TRBJ2-7 gives the full variable domain: DARVTQTPRHKVTEMGQEVTMRCQPILGHNTVFWYRQTMMQGLELLAYFRNRAPLDDSGMPKDRFSAEMPDATLATLKIQPSEPRDSAVYFCASGAGTGVYEQYFGPGTRLTVT.

The chain joins TRBV11-2 to TRBJ2-3; TRBD2 is a possible D gene (5 bases). The CDR3 is 15 residues long. V lost 1 base to trimming and J lost 6 bases, with 14 bases between them. Germline CDR1 SGHAT, CDR2 FQNNGV. CDR3 region: CASSLGAGTSDTQYF. Here the CDR3 DNA reads TGTGCCAGCAGCTTAGGGGCGGGCACGTCTGATACGCAGTATTTT.

The chain links TRBV7-2 to TRBJ2-1, with 8 bases fitting TRBD1. The CDR3 covers 15 residues. The germline CDR1 and CDR2 sequences are SGHTA and FQGNSA. V lost 6 bases and J lost 2; bases outside the gene matches: 6. The CDR3 here is CASSPDRGPYNEQFF. As DNA, the CDR3 is TGTGCCAGCAGTCCTGACAGGGGCCCCTACAATGAGCAGTTCTTC.

This clonotype was counted only a few times. The gene calls are TRBV20-1 and TRBJ1-1; D not resolved. Per the germline V gene, CDR1 is DFQATT and CDR2 is SNEGSKA (reference sequence). CDR3 length: 9 amino acids. V lost 5 bases and J lost 10, with 8 bases in between. The CDR3 DNA reads TGCAGTGCTGGTCGAGGAGCTTTCTTT. It is translated as CSAGRGAFF.

This sequence joins TRBV20-1 and TRBJ2-1, with 11 bases matching TRBD2. This CDR3 is built from 15 residues. Germline CDR1 and CDR2: DFQATT and SNEGSKA (reference sequence). V was pared by 6 bases and J by 8 bases, with 12 bases of the junction left unmatched. The CDR3 DNA reads as TGCAGTGCCCGGCACGTAGCGGGAGGGTTCGATGAGCAGTTCTTC. Its protein is CSARHVAGGFDEQFF.

This clonotype was seen only a few times. CDR3 protein: CASSIDSSNQPQHF. The CDR3 nucleotides read TGCGCCAGCAGCATAGACAGTAGCAATCAGCCCCAGCATTTT. The genes are TRBV5-1 and TRBJ1-5; tentative D call: TRBD1 (5 bases). Per the germline V gene, CDR1 is SGHRS and CDR2 is YFSETQ. The CDR3 is 14 amino acids. Trimming took 4 bases from V and 0 from J, leaving 8 bases between them.

The sample holds a few counts of this clonotype. The chain employs TRBV19 and TRBJ2-1; 8 nucleotides match TRBD2. V was clipped by 3 bases and J by 2 bases; unmatched bases: 3. The CDR3 loop spans 15 amino acids. In germline, CDR1 is LNHDA, CDR2 SQIVND (reference sequence). As DNA, the CDR3 is TGTGCCAGTAGTATCACAGCGGGGGCCTACAATGAGCAGTTCTTC. Translation: CASSITAGAYNEQFF.

This chain links TRBV5-1 with TRBJ1-1; no firm D call. V shed 0 bases and J shed 3 bases, with 12 bases lying between them. CDR1 is SGHRS and CDR2 is YFSETQ in the germline V gene. The CDR3 is 15 residues long. The CDR3 DNA sequence: TGCGCCAGCAGCTTGGAGGGCAGGACGTACACTGAAGCTTTCTTT. Amino acids: CASSLEGRTYTEAFF.

The genes are TRBV2 and TRBJ2-1; 7 bases are shared with TRBD2. CDR1 SNHLY and CDR2 FYNNEI come from the germline V gene. This CDR3 is 13 amino acids long. With 7 bases clipped from V and 6 bases from J, the junction kept 6 bases outside the gene matches. DNA for the CDR3: TGTGCCAGCAAGGTGCGCGGGGGCAATGAGCAGTTCTTC. Residues: CASKVRGGNEQFF.

V gene TRBV20-1 combines with J gene TRBJ2-2; D remains unclear. The CDR3 runs to 11 residues. V was clipped by 5 bases and J by 8 bases, with 9 bases between them. The germline V gene has CDR1 DFQATT and CDR2 SNEGSKA (reference sequence). CDR3 bases: TGCAGTGCTCCGAAATTGGGGGAGCTGTTTTTT. The encoded protein is CSAPKLGELFF.

The chain has TRBV3-1 and TRBJ2-1; 7 bases line up with TRBD2. CDR1 LGHDT and CDR2 YNNKEL come from the germline V gene (reference sequence). V trimming: 4 bases; J trimming: 8 bases; junction bases outside the gene matches: 11. This CDR3 has 15 residues. This chain's CDR3 is CASSLRLARVDEQFF. The CDR3, as DNA: TGTGCCAGCAGCCTAAGACTAGCAAGGGTGGATGAGCAGTTCTTC.

J is TRBJ2-7 and V is TRBV12-3 or TRBV12-4, with a weak D call TRBD2 (6 bases). This CDR3 is built from 14 residues. V was clipped by 1 base and J by 5 bases, with 12 bases between them. The CDR3 nucleotides read TGTGCCAGCAGTTTAGGGGACTGGGCGGACGAGCAGTACTTC. Residues: CASSLGDWADEQYF.

This chain uses TRBV14 with TRBJ2-2, with D possibly matching TRBD1 (6 bases). Trimming removed 5 bases from V and 8 bases from J, with 12 bases in between. Germline assignment: CDR1 SGHDN and CDR2 FVKESK. This CDR3 comprises 13 residues. CDR3 DNA: TGTGCCAGCAGCGGACAGATCCGTGGGGAGCTGTTTTTT. Residues: CASSGQIRGELFF.

This clonotype has just a few counts. This chain uses TRBV29-1 with TRBJ1-1; no clear D gene. The CDR3 totals 10 residues. Per germline, CDR1 SQVTM and CDR2 ANQGSEA. Trimming cost V 5 bases and J 9 bases, with 10 bases left between them. This CDR3 reads CSVIGAKAFF. The CDR3 DNA follows: TGCAGCGTTATAGGAGCCAAAGCTTTCTTT.

This clonotype was detected only a few times. The CDR3 protein is CASSLGAAGEKLFF. CDR3 coding DNA: TGTGCCAGCAGCTTAGGGGCAGCAGGGGAAAAACTGTTTTTT. The rearrangement uses TRBV7-9 and TRBJ1-4; TRBD1 is a possible D gene (5 bases). V was pared by 1 base and J by 8 bases, with 11 bases between. The CDR3 has 14 residues. Germline V gene sequence: CDR1 SEHNR, CDR2 FQNEAQ (reference sequence). Filled out from reference TRBV7-9 and TRBJ1-4, the complete variable domain reads DTGVSQNPRHKITKRGQNVTFRCDPISEHNRLYWYRQTLGQGPEFLTYFQNEAQLEKSRLLSDRFSAERPKGSFSTLEIQRTEQGDSAMYLCASSLGAAGEKLFFGSGTQLSVL.

The chain has TRBV6-5 and TRBJ2-3; 10 positions agree with TRBD2. Germline V gene sequence: CDR1 MNHEY, CDR2 SVGAGI. V shed 2 bases and J 3 bases; nucleotides not matched to a gene: 5. The CDR3 runs to 16 residues. CDR3 in amino acids: CASSYTAGGGTDTQYF. CDR3 coding DNA: TGTGCCAGCAGTTACACAGCGGGAGGGGGGACAGATACGCAGTATTTT.

This clonotype was counted a single time. CDR3 loop: CASGAGSHGRVDEQFF. CDR3 coding DNA: TGCGCCAGCGGAGCGGGGAGTCACGGGCGGGTCGATGAGCAGTTCTTC. J is TRBJ2-1 and V is TRBV5-1; 7 bases align to TRBD2. V dropped 7 bases and J dropped 8; count of bases not matched to a gene: 18. The germline gives CDR1 SGHRS, CDR2 YFSETQ. This CDR3 has 16 amino acids.

The chain uses TRBV6-1 and TRBJ1-1, with D perhaps matching TRBD1 (5 bases). The ends were cut back, 8 bases at V and 3 bases at J, with 13 bases in the middle. This CDR3 has 13 amino acids. Germline CDR1 is MNHNS and CDR2 is SASEGT. CDR3 residues: CASATRADTEAFF. DNA of the CDR3: TGTGCCAGCGCCACCAGGGCGGACACTGAAGCTTTCTTT.